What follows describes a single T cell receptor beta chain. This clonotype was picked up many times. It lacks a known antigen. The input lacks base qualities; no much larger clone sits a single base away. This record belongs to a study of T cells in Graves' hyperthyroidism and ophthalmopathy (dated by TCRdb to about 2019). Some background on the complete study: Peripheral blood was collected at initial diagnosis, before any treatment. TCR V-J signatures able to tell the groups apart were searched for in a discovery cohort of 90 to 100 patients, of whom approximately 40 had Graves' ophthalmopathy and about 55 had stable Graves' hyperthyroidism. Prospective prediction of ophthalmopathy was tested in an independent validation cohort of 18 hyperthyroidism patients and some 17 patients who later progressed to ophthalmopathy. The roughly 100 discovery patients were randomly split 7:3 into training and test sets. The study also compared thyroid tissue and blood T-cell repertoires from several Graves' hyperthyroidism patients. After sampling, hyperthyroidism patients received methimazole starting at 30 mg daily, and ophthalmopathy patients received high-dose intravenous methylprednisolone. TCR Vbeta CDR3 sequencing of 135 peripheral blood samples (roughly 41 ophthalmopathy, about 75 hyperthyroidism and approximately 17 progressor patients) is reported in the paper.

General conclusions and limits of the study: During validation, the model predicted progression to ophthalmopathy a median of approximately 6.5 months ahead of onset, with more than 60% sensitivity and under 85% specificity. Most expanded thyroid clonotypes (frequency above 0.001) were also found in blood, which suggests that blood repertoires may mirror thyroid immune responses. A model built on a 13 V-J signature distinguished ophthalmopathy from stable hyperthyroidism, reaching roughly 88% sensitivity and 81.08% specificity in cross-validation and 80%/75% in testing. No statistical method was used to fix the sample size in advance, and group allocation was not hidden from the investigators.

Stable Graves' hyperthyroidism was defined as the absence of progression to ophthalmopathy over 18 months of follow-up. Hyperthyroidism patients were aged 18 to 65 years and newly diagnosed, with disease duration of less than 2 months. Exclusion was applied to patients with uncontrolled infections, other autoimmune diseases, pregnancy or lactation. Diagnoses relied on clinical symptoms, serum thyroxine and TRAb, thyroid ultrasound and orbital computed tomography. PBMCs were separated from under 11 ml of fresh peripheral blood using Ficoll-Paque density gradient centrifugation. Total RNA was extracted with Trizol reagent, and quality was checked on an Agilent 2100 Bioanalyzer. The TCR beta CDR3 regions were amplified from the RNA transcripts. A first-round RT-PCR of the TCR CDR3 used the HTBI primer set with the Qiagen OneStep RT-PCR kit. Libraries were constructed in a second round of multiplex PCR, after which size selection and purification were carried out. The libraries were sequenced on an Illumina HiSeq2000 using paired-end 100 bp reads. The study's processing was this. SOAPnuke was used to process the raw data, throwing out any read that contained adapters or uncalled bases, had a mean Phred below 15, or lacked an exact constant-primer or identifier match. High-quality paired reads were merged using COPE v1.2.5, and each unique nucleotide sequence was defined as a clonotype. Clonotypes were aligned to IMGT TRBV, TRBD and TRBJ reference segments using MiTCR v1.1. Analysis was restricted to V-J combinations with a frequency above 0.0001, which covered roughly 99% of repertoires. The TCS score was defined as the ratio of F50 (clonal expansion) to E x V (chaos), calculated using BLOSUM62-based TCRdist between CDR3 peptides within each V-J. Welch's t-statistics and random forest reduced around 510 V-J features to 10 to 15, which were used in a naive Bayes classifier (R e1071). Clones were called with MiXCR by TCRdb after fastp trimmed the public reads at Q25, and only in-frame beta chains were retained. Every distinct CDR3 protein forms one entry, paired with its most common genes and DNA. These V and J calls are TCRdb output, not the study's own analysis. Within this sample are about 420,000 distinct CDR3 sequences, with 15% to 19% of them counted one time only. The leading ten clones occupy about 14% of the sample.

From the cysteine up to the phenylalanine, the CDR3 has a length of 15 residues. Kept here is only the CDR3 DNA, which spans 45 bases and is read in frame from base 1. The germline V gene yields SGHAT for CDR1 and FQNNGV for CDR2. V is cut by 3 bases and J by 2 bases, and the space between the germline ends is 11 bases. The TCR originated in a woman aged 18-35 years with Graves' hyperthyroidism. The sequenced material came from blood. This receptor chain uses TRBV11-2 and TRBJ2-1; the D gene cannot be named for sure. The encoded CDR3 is CASSFGSSPYNEQFF. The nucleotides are TGTGCCAGCAGCTTCGGTTCTTCTCCCTACAATGAGCAGTTCTTC.